The 32 T cell receptor beta chains listed next were all sequenced from one sample in a study of T cell responses to AZD1222 COVID-19 vaccine. The assay was immunoSEQ multiplex PCR, and TCRdb's table has in-frame clones only and misses some. Seen here are over 100,000 clones, approximately 84% observed once, and the top ten hold approximately 17%. Specimen: peripheral blood, collected on day 0 of AZD1222 vaccination. Receptor source: an adult in good health.

This clone has more than one count but fewer than ten. The chain links TRBV19 to TRBJ2-3; TRBD2 is a possible D gene (7 bases). This CDR3 has 16 residues. V was cut by 3 bases and J by 6 bases, with 19 bases left in between. CDR1 LNHDA and CDR2 SQIVND come from the germline V gene (reference sequence). CDR3 DNA sequence: TGTGCCAGTAGTATGGGGAGGGGGAAGGGTGTGGATACGCAGTATTTT. Translated: CASSMGRGKGVDTQYF.

The chain recombines TRBV11-3 with TRBJ2-1; 11 nucleotides line up with TRBD2. Germline V gives CDR1 SGHNT, CDR2 YENEEA. With 1 base clipped from V and 4 bases from J, the junction kept 0 bases outside the gene matches. The CDR3 length is 15 residues. CDR3 coding DNA: TGTGCCAGCAGCTTAGGACTAGCGGGATACAATGAGCAGTTCTTC. Amino acids: CASSLGLAGYNEQFF.

CDR3 region: CASSVGSGSFYEQYF. The DNA of the CDR3 is TGTGCCAGCAGCGTAGGTAGCGGGAGTTTCTACGAGCAGTACTTC. This chain joins TRBV9 and TRBJ2-7, with TRBD2 matching over 9 bases. Germline values: CDR1 SGDLS, CDR2 YYNGEE. V shed 0 bases, J shed 3 bases, and the junction held 4 bases outside the gene matches. The CDR3 contains 15 residues.

The chain combines TRBV4-2 with TRBJ2-3; D gene uncertain. The CDR3 covers 16 residues. Trimming removed 1 base at V and 6 bases at J, with 17 bases between. CDR1 is LGHNA, CDR2 YNFKEQ, per germline. The CDR3 region has the DNA TGTGCCAGCAGCCAAGGCCTGACCCGGGTGCGGGATACGCAGTATTTT. This gives the protein CASSQGLTRVRDTQYF.

The J gene is TRBJ1-1, the V gene TRBV6-1; D is uncertain. The germline gives CDR1 MNHNS, CDR2 SASEGT. This CDR3 spans 11 amino acids. Trimming removed 8 bases from V and 3 bases from J, with 7 bases in between. This chain's CDR3 is CASGRDTEAFF. Here the CDR3 DNA reads TGTGCCAGCGGAAGGGACACTGAAGCTTTCTTT.

Concerning this clone itself: The germline gene is not matched at one end of the junction; a read error may be the cause. The J gene is TRBJ1-2, the V gene TRBV28, with D perhaps TRBD1 (5 bases). The CDR3 is made up of 15 amino acids. Per germline, CDR1 MDHEN and CDR2 SYDVKM. CDR3 region: CASSLVRLGGSQRGF. The CDR3 nucleotides are TGTGCCAGCAGTTTAGTAAGACTCGGCGGGTCGCAAAGGGGCTTC.

This clone has more than one count but fewer than ten. The rearrangement joins TRBV18 to TRBJ2-7, with 11 bases matching TRBD2. Germline V gene lookup returns CDR1 KGHSH and CDR2 LQKENI. This CDR3 has 15 amino acids. V shed 5 bases and J 6 bases; nucleotides not matched to a gene: 9. The chain's CDR3 is CASSTGTSGVREQYF. Written as DNA, the CDR3 is TGTGCCAGCTCAACCGGGACTAGCGGAGTCCGCGAGCAGTACTTC.

This chain connects TRBV6-5 to TRBJ1-5; weak D call: TRBD1 (5 bases). The V end lost 6 bases, the J end lost 7 bases, and 13 bases lay between the germline ends. This CDR3 contains 13 residues. Germline-derived CDR1 and CDR2 are MNHEY and SVGAGI. CDR3 residues: CASRAAGNQPQHF. CDR3 nucleotide sequence: TGTGCCAGCAGGGCGGCAGGGAACCAGCCCCAGCATTTT.

The chain uses TRBV7-2 and TRBJ1-2; TRBD1 aligns across 7 bases. V lost 5 bases to trimming and J lost 5 bases; unmatched junction nucleotides: 11. Germline V gene sequence: CDR1 SGHTA, CDR2 FQGNSA. The CDR3 sequence is 15 residues long. In nucleotides, the CDR3 is TGTGCCAGCAGCCGGGACAGTGCGGATGTGTATGGCTACACCTTC. Its translation is CASSRDSADVYGYTF.

The rearrangement uses TRBV12-3 or TRBV12-4 and TRBJ1-6; D gene uncertain. Between the trimmed V and J ends, which lost 5 bases and 6 bases, there was a span of 8 bases. The CDR3 covers 13 residues. The CDR3 region is CASSVSSNSPLHF. The CDR3 DNA reads TGTGCCAGCAGTGTCAGTTCTAATTCACCCCTCCACTTT.

The rearrangement uses TRBV7-2 and TRBJ2-4; TRBD1 agrees at 9 bases. The trim removed 5 bases at V and 5 bases at J, leaving 7 bases unmatched. Per the germline V gene, CDR1 is SGHTA and CDR2 is FQGNSA. CDR3 length: 15 amino acids. DNA for the CDR3: TGTGCCAGCAGCGACCGGAGGACAGGGGAAAACATTCAGTACTTC. Translation: CASSDRRTGENIQYF.

The chain uses TRBV28 and TRBJ1-1; TRBD1 agrees at 7 bases. CDR3 length: 13 residues. Germline V CDR1 and CDR2: MDHEN, SYDVKM. V trimming: 5 bases; J trimming: 4 bases; junction bases outside the gene matches: 4. DNA for the CDR3: TGTGCCAGCAGTGTAGGGGGCGGCACTGAAGCTTTCTTT. Protein: CASSVGGGTEAFF.

V is TRBV18 and J is TRBJ1-1, with D unclear. The V gene lost 5 bases and the J gene lost 0 bases, with 16 bases spanning the gap. Germline V gene sequence: CDR1 KGHSH, CDR2 LQKENI. This CDR3 contains 16 residues. CDR3 in DNA: TGTGCCAGCTCAACCGACCCACAGAGTATGAACACTGAAGCTTTCTTT. This translates into CASSTDPQSMNTEAFF.

J is TRBJ1-5 and V is TRBV4-1; tentative D call: TRBD1 (5 bases). The germline CDR1 and CDR2 sequences are MGHRA and YSYEKL. The CDR3 contains 15 residues. Trimming cost V 1 base and J 9 bases, with 16 bases left between them. The CDR3 DNA sequence: TGCGCCAGCAGCCAAGGCGGCAGGGTCTCGGGGCCCCAGCATTTT. It yields the protein CASSQGGRVSGPQHF.

V gene TRBV10-3 combines with J gene TRBJ1-3; D is unclear. The V end lost 0 bases, the J end lost 2 bases, and 11 bases lay between the germline ends. Germline CDR1 ENHRY, CDR2 SYGVKD. This CDR3 region has 16 residues. CDR3 protein: CAISESQGRAGNTIYF. CDR3 bases: TGTGCCATCAGTGAGTCGCAAGGGAGGGCTGGAAACACCATATATTTT.

The V call is TRBV4-2, the J call TRBJ2-5, with a possible D match to TRBD2 (6 bases). The CDR3 covers 18 residues. Trimming pared 0 bases from V and 2 bases from J, leaving 19 bases between. CDR1 and CDR2 (germline): LGHNA, YNFKEQ. The CDR3 spells CASSQERPSVAGQETQYF. The CDR3 nucleotides read TGTGCCAGCAGCCAAGAAAGGCCGAGCGTCGCGGGACAAGAGACCCAGTACTTC.

V and J are TRBV5-6 and TRBJ1-3, with D possibly being TRBD1 (5 bases). Germline-derived CDR1 and CDR2 are SGHDT and YYEEEE. Trimming pared 4 bases from V and 0 bases from J, leaving 11 bases between. CDR3 length: 15 residues. The CDR3 loop reads CASSHDGTSGNTIYF. The CDR3 bases are TGTGCCAGCAGCCATGACGGGACCTCTGGAAACACCATATATTTT.

The chain has TRBV7-3 and TRBJ1-3; a weak D match, TRBD1 (5 bases). This CDR3 has 15 amino acids. Per the germline V gene, CDR1 is SGHTA and CDR2 is FQGTGA. Trimming pared 2 bases from V and 1 base from J, leaving 9 bases between. The CDR3 DNA follows: TGTGCCAGCAGCTTAGGCCCAGGGTCTGGAAACACCATATATTTT. Translation: CASSLGPGSGNTIYF.

J is TRBJ1-4 and V is TRBV6-5, with TRBD1 as a possible D gene (5 bases). CDR3 length: 12 amino acids. Trimming removed 8 bases from V and 5 bases from J, with 9 bases in between. Germline V CDR1 and CDR2: MNHEY, SVGAGI. The CDR3 loop reads CASDRSNEKLFF. CDR3 DNA: TGTGCCAGCGACAGATCCAATGAAAAACTGTTTTTT.

The CDR3 sequence is CASSEQRYSNQPQHF. The CDR3, as DNA: TGCGCCAGCAGCGAACAGAGATATAGCAATCAGCCCCAGCATTTT. V usage is TRBV4-3 and J usage is TRBJ1-5; no firm D call. Trimming left V 5 bases short and J 0 bases short, with 11 bases between. Germline V CDR1 and CDR2: LGHNA, YSLEER. The CDR3 length is 15 residues.

This clone has just one count. V usage is TRBV27 and J usage is TRBJ2-7; D gene ambiguous. The CDR3 runs 12 residues. Germline V gene lookup returns CDR1 MNHEY and CDR2 SMNVEV (reference sequence). Trimming removed 5 bases at V and 4 bases at J, with 9 bases between. The CDR3 is CASSPGPYEQYF. CDR3 nucleotide sequence: TGTGCCAGCAGTCCTGGCCCATACGAGCAGTACTTC.

The gene calls are TRBV3-1 (or the pseudogene TRBV3-2) and TRBJ2-3; 10 bases are a match to TRBD2. There are 16 residues in the CDR3. The junction had 4 bases not matched to a gene; V was cut back by 0 bases and J by 4 bases. Germline CDR1 LGHDT, CDR2 YNNKEL (reference sequence). This chain's CDR3 is CASSQEERGGSDTQYF. CDR3 nucleotides: TGTGCCAGCAGCCAAGAAGAGCGGGGGGGCTCAGATACGCAGTATTTT.

This clone was seen just once. The genes are TRBV20-1 and TRBJ1-2, with a weak D call TRBD1 (5 bases). Germline lookup yields CDR1 DFQATT and CDR2 SNEGSKA (reference sequence). This CDR3 is built from 11 residues. V lost 5 bases and J 9 bases, leaving 13 bases between the germline ends. CDR3 in amino acids: CSAVGGVSYTF. The DNA for the CDR3 is TGCAGTGCTGTGGGGGGTGTTAGCTACACCTTC.

Only one count was recorded for this clone. The chain carries TRBV19 and TRBJ1-1; possible D gene TRBD1, 6 bases. V shed 3 bases and J shed 1 base, with 9 bases lying between them. The CDR3 contains 14 residues. CDR1 and CDR2 from the germline V gene are LNHDA and SQIVND (reference sequence). The CDR3 protein is CASSMPTGNTEAFF. DNA for the CDR3: TGTGCCAGTAGTATGCCGACAGGGAACACTGAAGCTTTCTTT.

The chain couples TRBV28 to TRBJ1-5, with TRBD1 identical over 8 bases. CDR1 and CDR2 (germline): MDHEN, SYDVKM. The CDR3 runs to 15 residues. The J segment lost 2 bases and the V segment lost 4 bases, leaving 4 bases of the junction unmatched. This CDR3 is CASSSQGVGNQPQHF. The DNA of the CDR3 is TGTGCCAGCAGTTCACAGGGGGTTGGCAATCAGCCCCAGCATTTT. Supplemented by reference TRBV28 and TRBJ1-5, the full variable domain reads DVKVTQSSRYLVKRTGEKVFLECVQDMDHENMFWYRQDPGLGLRLIYFSYDVKMKEKGDIPEGYSVSREKKERFSLILESASTNQTSMYLCASSSQGVGNQPQHFGDGTRLSIL.

This clone was seen more than once but under ten times. The rearrangement uses TRBV9 and TRBJ1-3; D not resolved. This CDR3 spans 16 amino acids. Per the germline V gene, CDR1 is SGDLS and CDR2 is YYNGEE. Trimming pared 3 bases from V and 0 bases from J, leaving 13 bases between. The CDR3 sequence is CASSDTGPSSGNTIYF. In nucleotides, the CDR3 is TGTGCCAGCAGCGATACCGGACCATCCTCTGGAAACACCATATATTTT.

CDR3 sequence (DNA): TGTGCCAGCAGTGAAGCTGGGACCCCCTATGGCTACACCTTC. Translated, it gives CASSEAGTPYGYTF. The chain recombines TRBV2 with TRBJ1-2; D is possibly TRBD1 (5 bases). The CDR3 spans 14 residues. V was shortened by 0 bases and J by 4 bases, with 9 bases between the two germline ends. The germline V gene encodes CDR1 SNHLY and CDR2 FYNNEI. Drawing the rest from reference TRBV2 and TRBJ1-2, the complete variable domain is EPEVTQTPSHQVTQMGQEVILRCVPISNHLYFYWYRQILGQKVEFLVSFYNNEISEKSEIFDDQFSVERPDGSNFTLKIRSTKLEDSAMYFCASSEAGTPYGYTFGSGTRLTVV.

The rearrangement links TRBV11-3 to TRBJ2-7; TRBD2 agrees at 13 bases. This CDR3 has 18 amino acids. The V and J ends lost 3 bases and 2 bases, in that order; junction bases with no gene match: 10. CDR1 and CDR2 (germline): SGHNT, YENEEA. This CDR3 reads CASSLTERTSGGTYEQYF. CDR3 nucleotides: TGTGCCAGCAGCTTGACAGAAAGGACTAGCGGGGGCACCTACGAGCAGTACTTC.

The genes are TRBV6-6 and TRBJ2-7; D is perhaps TRBD1 (5 bases). Deletions cut 2 bases from V and 4 bases from J, with 9 bases between. From germline, CDR1 is MNHNY and CDR2 SVGAGI (reference sequence). The CDR3 totals 13 residues. CDR3 protein: CASSYDRQYEQYF. CDR3 sequence (DNA): TGTGCCAGCAGTTACGATCGACAGTACGAGCAGTACTTC.

This chain joins TRBV9 and TRBJ2-5; D uncertain. The CDR3 consists of 14 residues. Trimming pared 1 base from V and 0 bases from J, leaving 7 bases between. Germline lookup yields CDR1 SGDLS and CDR2 YYNGEE. The DNA for the CDR3 is TGTGCCAGCAGCGTATCTGGATACCAAGAGACCCAGTACTTC. Its protein is CASSVSGYQETQYF. Together with reference TRBV9 and TRBJ2-5, the CDR3 gives the full variable domain: DSGVTQTPKHLITATGQRVTLRCSPRSGDLSVYWYQQSLDQGLQFLIQYYNGEERAKGNILERFSAQQFPDLHSELNLSSLELGDSALYFCASSVSGYQETQYFGPGTRLLVL.

The CDR3 nucleotides are TGTGCCAGCAGGTACTACAGGGGGGGGAATTCACCCCTCCACTTT. This translates into CASRYYRGGNSPLHF. The V and J genes are TRBV2 and TRBJ1-6; 8 nucleotides match TRBD1. The CDR3 runs 15 residues. The V and J ends lost 6 bases and 7 bases, in that order; junction bases with no gene match: 8. Germline V gene data show CDR1 as SNHLY and CDR2 as FYNNEI.

The chain couples TRBV2 to TRBJ2-5; the D gene is possibly TRBD1 (7 bases). CDR1 is SNHLY, CDR2 FYNNEI, per germline. Trimming stripped 9 bases from V and 3 bases from J, with 11 bases between. This CDR3 has 12 amino acids. DNA for the CDR3: TGTGCCAGTGACAGGGAGGAAGAGACCCAGTACTTC. It encodes CASDREEETQYF.